The 23 T cell receptor beta chains below all came from one sample that was sequenced in a study of kidney transplant recipient with SARS-CoV-2 infection. TCRdb analysed the reads with MiXCR anew, one entry per CDR3 protein. The sample has fewer than 250,000 distinct CDR3 sequences, 29% seen once; the top ten hold less than 8.5%. Here the sequenced sample was a blood sample, taken at baseline and between days 110 and 120 from a kidney transplant recipient. These receptors were collected from a male patient in his thirties who had COVID-19 and was a kidney transplant recipient. Some T cells may be supplied by the graft donor.

As regards this clonotype: A read error may be the cause here, since a much bigger clone is one base away. This chain connects TRBV3-1 to TRBJ2-7; D not certain. The germline CDR1 and CDR2 sequences are LGHDT and YNNKEL (reference sequence). CDR3 size: 14 residues. CDR3 nucleotide sequence: TGTGCCAGCAGCCACCGGGCCGTGGGTGCGGAGCAGCACTTC. Its protein product is CASSHRAVGAEQHF.

This clonotype appeared many times. V is TRBV15 and J is TRBJ2-1; D perhaps matches TRBD2 (5 bases). Germline assignment: CDR1 LNHNV and CDR2 YYDKDF (reference sequence). This CDR3 has 16 residues. Trimming left V 1 base short and J 4 bases short, with 14 bases between. DNA for the CDR3: TGTGCCACCAGCAGAGGGTGGGGAGCGAAATACAATGAGCAGTTCTTC. Residues: CATSRGWGAKYNEQFF.

Points on this clonotype: Given a much more abundant clone one base away, this may be a read error. The chain combines TRBV5-1 with TRBJ2-7; D gene ambiguous. This CDR3 spans 14 amino acids. Germline values: CDR1 SGHRS, CDR2 YFSETQ. V lost 7 bases and J 2 bases, leaving 16 bases between the germline ends. CDR3 sequence reads: CASRTYSGPYEQYF. CDR3 in DNA: TGCGCCAGCCGAACTTATTCGGGTCCCTACGAGCAGTACTTC. Full variable domain (rest looked up from reference TRBV5-1 and TRBJ2-7): KAGVTQTPRYLIKTRGQQVTLSCSPISGHRSVSWYQQTPGQGLQFLFEYFSETQRNKGNFPGRFSGRQFSNSRSEMNVSTLELGDSALYLCASRTYSGPYEQYFGPGTRLTVT.

Ten or more counts support this clonotype. The V call is TRBV6-5, the J call TRBJ2-7; no definite D call. Trimming cost V 5 bases and J 1 base, with 15 bases left between them. CDR3 length: 15 amino acids. Germline-derived CDR1 and CDR2 are MNHEY and SVGAGI. The CDR3 nucleotides read TGTGCCAGCAGTGTGACCCAGGTTCCTTCCTACGAGCAGTACTTC. Translating gives CASSVTQVPSYEQYF.

This clonotype was seen repeatedly, ten times or more. The chain carries TRBV2 and TRBJ2-2; D perhaps matches TRBD1 (5 bases). This CDR3 contains 16 residues. The germline gives CDR1 SNHLY, CDR2 FYNNEI. With 7 bases removed from V and 4 bases from J, the gap between germline ends came to 19 bases. In DNA, the CDR3 is TGTGCCAGCAACCCTGGCAATAGTGGGGCCACCGGGGAGCTGTTTTTT. Residues: CASNPGNSGATGELFF.

Of note for this clonotype: A much larger clone sits a single nucleotide away, making a read error possible. V gene TRBV28 combines with J gene TRBJ1-1, with 7 positions matching TRBD1. The CDR3 spans 14 residues. Germline CDR1 MDHEN, CDR2 SYDVKM. J was trimmed by 0 bases and V by 6 bases; bases with no gene match: 4. CDR3 bases: TGTGCCAGCAGATCCCAGGGGGTGAACACTGAAGCTTTCTTT. It is translated as CASRSQGVNTEAFF. The whole variable domain, remainder taken from reference TRBV28 and TRBJ1-1, is DVKVTQSSRYLVKRTGEKVFLECVQDMDHENMFWYRQDPGLGLRLIYFSYDVKMKEKGDIPEGYSVSREKKERFSLILESASTNQTSMYLCASRSQGVNTEAFFGQGTRLTVV.

A word on this clonotype: This could be a read error, since a much larger clone is one nucleotide away. The chain combines TRBV18 with TRBJ2-7; D not resolved. Germline CDR1 and CDR2: KGHSH and LQKENI. There are 13 residues in the CDR3. Here the CDR3 reads CASSPPLEYEQCF. The CDR3 region has the DNA TGTGCCAGCTCACCACCGCTAGAATACGAGCAGTGCTTC.

This clonotype has ten or more counts. This chain connects TRBV12-3 or TRBV12-4 to TRBJ1-5; possibly TRBD1 for D (6 bases). With 1 base removed from V and 6 bases from J, the gap between germline ends came to 13 bases. The CDR3 loop spans 15 amino acids. The CDR3 protein is CASSLEAGALQPQHF. The CDR3 DNA reads TGTGCCAGCAGTTTAGAGGCAGGGGCCCTTCAGCCCCAGCATTTT.

This chain joins TRBV7-9 and TRBJ1-2; D is undetermined. V was shortened by 5 bases and J by 4 bases, with 23 bases between the two germline ends. The CDR3 sequence is 17 residues long. Germline CDR1 reads SEHNR; CDR2 reads FQNEAQ (reference sequence). The DNA of the CDR3 is TGTGCCAGCAGCATTGTGATATACCATGGAAAGACCTATGGCTACACCTTC. This encodes CASSIVIYHGKTYGYTF.

This clonotype came up many times. The chain is built from TRBV24-1 and TRBJ1-2, with D perhaps TRBD1 (5 bases). CDR1 and CDR2 from the germline V gene are KGHDR and SFDVKD. V was pared by 5 bases and J by 4 bases, with 10 bases between. There are 13 residues in the CDR3. Here the CDR3 DNA reads TGTGCCACCAGTGGGCAGGGCCTCTATGGCTACACCTTC. It codes for CATSGQGLYGYTF.

This clonotype was counted only a few times. This chain's CDR3 is CATSSTQEVAKNIQYF. CDR3 coding DNA: TGTGCCACCAGCAGTACGCAGGAGGTAGCCAAAAACATTCAGTACTTC. This rearrangement joins TRBV15 to TRBJ2-4, with D tentatively TRBD2 (5 bases). The CDR3 spans 16 residues. V dropped 3 bases and J dropped 0 bases, with 12 bases sitting between them. Per germline, CDR1 LNHNV and CDR2 YYDKDF (reference sequence). The variable domain in full, completed from reference TRBV15 and TRBJ2-4, reads DAMVIQNPRYQVTQFGKPVTLSCSQTLNHNVMYWYQQKSSQAPKLLFHYYDKDFNNEADTPDNFQSRRPNTSFCFLDIRSPGLGDTAMYLCATSSTQEVAKNIQYFGAGTRLSVL.

There are many counts of this clonotype. The rearrangement joins TRBV29-1 to TRBJ2-7; D gene unclear. Trimming took off 6 bases at V and 2 bases at J, with 8 bases between the two ends. There are 11 residues in the CDR3. Germline-derived CDR1 and CDR2 are SQVTM and ANQGSEA. DNA of the CDR3: TGCAGCGTCGGCCTAACCTACGAGCAGTACTTC. As protein: CSVGLTYEQYF.

This clonotype was recorded once. It may be a read error: a sequence one base away is much more abundant. V is TRBV28 and J is TRBJ1-6; D not certain. Trimming shortened V by 11 bases and J by 2 bases, and 16 bases separated the two germline ends. The germline CDR1 and CDR2 sequences are MDHEN and SYDVKM. This CDR3 has 15 residues. CDR3 nucleotide sequence: TGTGCCGGCACTTCCGAGGCAGCCTATAATTCACCCCTCCACTTT. Amino acid sequence: CAGTSEAAYNSPLHF.

This clonotype has ten or more counts. J is TRBJ1-2 and V is TRBV16, with D hard to call. V was shortened by 5 bases and J by 4 bases, with 23 bases between the two germline ends. Germline V lookup: CDR1 KGHSY, CDR2 FQNENV. This CDR3 comprises 17 residues. Here the CDR3 DNA reads TGTGCCAGCAGCTGTAGCCCGGTCGTTAGAAAGACCTATGGCTACACCTTC. Translating gives CASSCSPVVRKTYGYTF.

As to this clonotype: A clone one base away is much larger, so this may be a read error. The chain employs TRBV6-4 and TRBJ1-2, with D uncertain. CDR1 MRHNA and CDR2 SNTAGT come from the germline V gene. The CDR3 totals 17 residues. The V and J ends lost 2 bases and 4 bases respectively, with 20 bases between them. CDR3 in amino acids: CASSDVRSHGETYGYTF. The CDR3 coding sequence is TGTGCCAGCAGTGACGTTCGCTCACACGGAGAGACCTATGGCTACACCTTC.

This clonotype came up a few times. This chain uses TRBV24-1 with TRBJ2-3, with D hard to call. Germline V lookup: CDR1 KGHDR, CDR2 SFDVKD. CDR3 size: 14 residues. V gave up 4 bases and J gave up 6 bases, with 13 bases separating them. CDR3 coding DNA: TGTGCCACCAGTGACAGGAAAAAATCGGATACGCAGTATTTT. Its translation: CATSDRKKSDTQYF.

A note on this clonotype: Because it lacks the conserved phenylalanine or tryptophan at the end, this CDR3 is likely a read error. The DNA is left out, because the CDR3 cannot be placed on it with certainty; the CDR3 is given as TCRdb lists it. The chain carries TRBV27 and TRBJ2-2; the tabulated D call, TRBD1, remains unverified against the DNA. With termini counted, the CDR3 has 15 amino acids. Germline loops: CDR1 MNHEY, CDR2 SMNVEV (reference sequence). CDR3 sequence reads: CASAGGQGNTGERWC.

This clonotype was observed a handful of times. The chain couples TRBV20-1 to TRBJ2-3; weak D call: TRBD2 (5 bases). Germline CDR1 reads DFQATT; CDR2 reads SNEGSKA (reference sequence). The V gene lost 6 bases and the J gene lost 2 bases, with 12 bases spanning the gap. The CDR3 is made up of 13 amino acids. CDR3 DNA: TGCAGTGCCCTCCGGGAATCCACAGATACGCAGTATTTT. It translates to CSALRESTDTQYF.

This clonotype was counted at least ten times. The rearrangement joins TRBV25-1 to TRBJ1-2; D ambiguous. The ends were cut back, 5 bases at V and 4 bases at J, with 23 bases in the middle. The CDR3 extends over 17 amino acids. CDR1 is MGHDK, CDR2 SYGVNS, per germline. CDR3 amino acids: CASSLIGELGKTYGYTF. CDR3 nucleotides: TGTGCCAGCAGTCTCATCGGAGAACTGGGAAAGACCTATGGCTACACCTTC.

This rearrangement joins TRBV6-2 or TRBV6-3 to TRBJ1-4; 7 nucleotides match TRBD1. V was pared by 6 bases and J by 7 bases, with 11 bases of the junction left unmatched. This CDR3 region has 15 residues. In germline, CDR1 is MNHEY, CDR2 SVGEGT. CDR3 nucleotide sequence: TGTGCCAGCAGCGCCAGGGACAGCTCTAGTGAAAAACTGTTTTTT. As protein: CASSARDSSSEKLFF.

In the case of this clonotype: This clone may be a read error of a much larger clone one base away. This sequence joins TRBV9 and TRBJ2-7, with 8 bases aligning to TRBD2. Germline V gene sequence: CDR1 SGDLS, CDR2 YYNGEE. CDR3 size: 17 residues. DNA of the CDR3: TGTGCCGGCAGCGCCTGGGGGGGATCAGCGGGGGCGTACGAGCAGTACTTC. The encoded protein is CAGSAWGGSAGAYEQYF.

As to this clonotype: It may be a read error: a sequence one base away is much more abundant. The rearrangement joins TRBV7-3 to TRBJ2-7; D might be TRBD1 (5 bases). V lost 3 bases and J lost 6, with 12 bases in between. The length of the CDR3 is 13 residues. Germline-derived CDR1 and CDR2 are SGHTA and FQGTGA. The CDR3 coding sequence is TGTGCCAGCAGCTTCGACAGAACCTGCGAGCAGTACTTC. Protein product: CASSFDRTCEQYF.

The chain links TRBV2 to TRBJ2-1; TRBD2 matches 10 bases. After removal of 2 bases from V and 0 bases from J, the junction contained 4 bases not matched to a gene. This CDR3 contains 17 residues. Germline V gene data show CDR1 as SNHLY and CDR2 as FYNNEI. CDR3 in amino acids: CASSELAGVSSYNEQFF. The CDR3 nucleotides are TGTGCCAGCAGTGAACTAGCGGGGGTTAGCTCCTACAATGAGCAGTTCTTC.